This TCR beta chain stems from a study of blood T cell repertoires in COVID-19 (dated by TCRdb to the early 2020s). Background for the entire study: Collaborator samples came from the United States, Italy and Spain and covered acute and convalescent phases of COVID-19. Where HLA class I and class II types were available, the types were taken from metadata supplied by the sample provider, not from assay-based typing. The samples were drawn from two sources: the first 160 participants of the ongoing ImmuneRACE study, and 1,000 to 1,500 subjects contributed by 6 global collaborators. Deeply sampled blood TCRbeta repertoires from subjects exposed to, actively infected with, or recovered from COVID-19 were included in the dataset. The prospective study material was composed of cDNA or gDNA derived from T cells, B-cell-depleted T cells, or PBMCs. The repertoires were made available in a free public database intended to serve as a resource for research on the immune response to SARS-CoV-2. Sample metadata almost always included a de-identified subject ID, COVID-19 status, age in years and sex. What the research found in general, with its limitations: The amount of clinical and demographic metadata varied by source and participant and was provided uncurated.

Cut back by 6 bases and 4 bases, the V and J ends lie 15 bases apart. The CDR3 covers 15 residues, taking in both the cysteine and the phenylalanine. CDR3 DNA is the only sequence kept; it has 45 bases, read in frame from the first base. CDR1 KGHSH and CDR2 LQKENI are derived from the germline V gene. TCRbeta CDR3 regions were amplified from genomic DNA using the immunoSEQ Assay, a bias-controlled multiplex PCR. Regarding the original processing steps: Within the assay, amplification of reference gene primers was used to estimate how many nucleated cells each sample contained. Sequence reads were collapsed and filtered to measure the absolute abundance of every unique TCRbeta CDR3 rearrangement. For each sample, productive Simpson clonality was calculated by taking the square root of Simpson's diversity index across productive rearrangements. TCRdb limited this immuneACCESS table to in-frame rearrangements with V and J called. A share of clones is missing; checked studies link under half to unresolved V genes, and the rest is unexplained. V, J and clone size are taken as reported in that table, and D and trimming were inferred from the DNA itself. In this sample the table shows about 59,000 clones, over 75% of which occur a single time. The ten largest clones represent around 17% of the sample.

Each collaborating institution followed its own protocols to collect whole blood in K2EDTA tubes. For TCRbeta analysis, collaborators shipped samples as frozen whole blood, isolated PBMCs, or DNA extracted from either of those sample types. This clone was detected only once. Its binding antigen is unknown. No much larger clonotype is one base removed from it; base qualities were not supplied. The TCR originated in a human donor in a cohort sampled during active COVID-19. This receptor chain uses TRBV18 and TRBJ2-2, and possibly TRBD2, on 6 matching bases. Material: peripheral blood. DNA sequence: TGTGCCAGCTCCCCCGGGAGTCAGGCCACCGGGGAGCTGTTTTTT. Its protein reads: CASSPGSQATGELFF.